A selection of T cell receptor beta chains follows, all from one sample in a study of T cells after yellow fever vaccination. MiXCR, run by TCRdb on the 5' RACE reads, gives a single entry per CDR3 protein. The table shows fewer than 100,000 distinct CDR3 sequences, with roughly 9% occurring only once. This material consisted of CD8+ T cells not binding an NS4B(214-222) dextramer, sorted from PBMCs, taken less than 16 days after the first yellow fever vaccination. Receptors originate from a man between 18 and 29 years old who received the YFV17D yellow fever vaccine. The CDR3 runs from the conserved cysteine through the conserved F or W. The order of the fields is J gene, clone size, CDR3 length, D gene, V gene, CDR3 protein, CDR3 DNA. A D gene is named only where the DNA matches it firmly. Only some rows state a clone size, as once, few, many or a class for expanded clones.

>TRBJ2-7|.|13|.|TRBV12-3/TRBV12-4
CASSLGRAKEQYF
TGTGCCAGCAGTTTGGGCAGGGCGAAAGAGCAGTACTTC
>TRBJ2-5|few|15|TRBD2|TRBV6-1
CASSDAGLAIQTQYF
TGTGCCAGCAGTGACGCGGGACTAGCGATACAGACCCAGTACTTC
>TRBJ2-1|.|14|.|TRBV6-2/TRBV6-3
CASTFQGLLNEQFF
TGTGCCAGCACCTTCCAGGGGCTTCTCAATGAGCAGTTCTTC
>TRBJ1-4|few|15|.|TRBV7-9
CASSMVPEAPEKLFF
TGTGCCAGCAGCATGGTGCCTGAGGCGCCTGAAAAACTGTTTTTT
>TRBJ1-3|.|15|.|TRBV29-1
CSVAVSTLSGNTIYF
TGCAGCGTTGCAGTTTCTACCCTCTCTGGAAACACCATATATTTT
>TRBJ2-1|many|16|TRBD1|TRBV11-3
CASSSMPGQANNEQFF
TGTGCCAGCAGCTCAATGCCGGGACAGGCGAACAATGAGCAGTTCTTC
>TRBJ2-5|few|13|.|TRBV20-1
CSARDRLQETQYF
TGCAGTGCTAGAGATCGACTACAAGAGACCCAGTACTTC
>TRBJ1-3|.|15|.|TRBV5-6
CASSSQFYSGNTIYF
TGTGCCAGCAGCTCCCAGTTCTACTCTGGAAACACCATATATTTT
>TRBJ2-1|many|13|.|TRBV12-3/TRBV12-4
CASIDSNYNEQFF
TGTGCCAGCATTGACAGCAACTACAATGAGCAGTTCTTC
>TRBJ2-2|few|13|.|TRBV10-3
CAISEPGSGELFF
TGTGCCATCAGTGAGCCAGGTAGCGGGGAGCTGTTTTTT
>TRBJ2-7|.|13|TRBD1|TRBV12-3/TRBV12-4
CASRYRGSYEQYF
TGTGCCAGCAGATACAGGGGATCCTACGAGCAGTACTTC